The present T cell receptor beta chain was sequenced within a study of blood T cell repertoires in COVID-19. The wider study: Acute-phase and convalescent COVID-19 samples originated in the United States, Italy and Spain.

Produced via immunoSEQ multiplex PCR; TCRdb's table is partial and in-frame only. The sample records around 20,000 clones, about 88% being singletons. CDR3 size: 16 residues. V shed 6 bases and J shed 0 bases, with 17 bases lying between them. The germline V gene has CDR1 MDHEN and CDR2 SYDVKM. The origin of this receptor is a human donor with active COVID-19. The donor label of this sample is uncertain. This chain joins TRBV28 and TRBJ2-5; no reliable D call. Sequenced: peripheral blood. CDR3 in amino acids: CASSPVQDLYQETQYF. In nucleotides, the CDR3 is TGTGCCAGCAGCCCGGTTCAAGACTTGTACCAAGAGACCCAGTACTTC.